This TCR beta chain was sequenced in a study of cytomegalovirus exposure and HLA in healthy donors. In the case of this clone: Its matching antigen is unknown.

CDR3 length: 16 amino acids. Trimming took 4 bases from V and 5 from J; bases not matched to a gene: 5. The germline V gene has CDR1 MNHNS and CDR2 SASEGT. Whole-study results and caveats: Immune exposure data for these donors was limited to CMV serostatus. Some V segments, TRBV6-2 and TRBV6-3 among them, were indistinguishable and were therefore excluded. Most of the TCR beta V segments (in an earlier analysis) were productive either about 87% or about 30% of the time.

PCR used 60 Vbeta primers and 13 Jbeta primers. Clones were sequenced by immunoSEQ multiplex PCR, and TCRdb holds only the in-frame ones, with some missing. The sample has approximately 160,000 clones, approximately 80% seen once. The TCR originated in a woman under 40 in good health and CMV-seronegative. Material for sequencing was PBMCs. This chain connects TRBV6-1 to TRBJ2-3, with 14 bases matching TRBD2. For the CDR3, the DNA is TGTGCCAGCAGTGCGACTAGCGGGAGGGTTGGAGATACGCAGTATTTT. Amino acids: CASSATSGRVGDTQYF.